The clone carrying this T cell receptor beta chain was counted between two and nine times. The CDR3 covers 18 residues. Germline CDR1 is LGHNA and CDR2 is YSLEER. The V end was cut by 0 bases, the J end by 0 bases, with 14 bases between. This specimen comes from a study of blood T cell repertoires in COVID-19. Overall study: From T cells, B-cell-depleted T cells, or PBMCs came the material, which was cDNA or gDNA.

Using immunoSEQ multiplex PCR, the repertoire was profiled, and TCRdb retains in-frame clones only, with some absent. The sample includes under 200,000 clones, roughly 87% of them seen just once. The origin of this receptor is an older woman who had recovered from COVID-19. The chain uses TRBV4-3 and TRBJ2-2; possible D gene TRBD2, 6 bases. The sample taken for sequencing was peripheral blood. CDR3 nucleotide sequence: TGCGCCAGCAGCCAAGAGGGGGGATCCTGGCCGAACACCGGGGAGCTGTTTTTT. It translates to CASSQEGGSWPNTGELFF.